This record concerns one TCR beta chain sequence. Its target antigen remains unknown. No much larger clone is present one base from it, and per-base qualities are unavailable. These data come from a study of T cell repertoires in chronic hepatitis B (dated by TCRdb to 2018 to 2020). The library came from the immunoSEQ multiplex PCR assay. Drawn from immuneACCESS, this table holds only the in-frame rearrangements with V and J called that TCRdb kept. Clones are partly lost; checked studies trace under half to an unresolved V gene and leave the rest unexplained. The sample records about 210 clones, 84% of which are singletons. 20% to 25% of the sample belongs to the ten largest clones. At the junction V is shortened by 5 bases and J by 1 base; bases outside the gene matches: 7. From the cysteine through the phenylalanine, the CDR3 covers 15 amino acids. The read is trimmed to its CDR3 DNA, 45 bases read in frame from base 1. CDR1 and CDR2 are drawn from the germline V gene: LGHNA, YNFKEQ.

The clonotype comes from a human donor with chronic hepatitis B virus infection. Source material: total CD8+ T cells from PBMCs. The chain was built from TRBV4-2 and TRBJ2-5; a stretch of 7 junction bases matches TRBD1. The CDR3 region has the sequence CASSDRDSSQETQYF. Read as DNA, the sequence is TGTGCCAGCAGCGACCGGGACAGCAGCCAAGAGACCCAGTACTTC.